Shown below are 32 T cell receptor beta chains from a single sample sequenced in a study of molecular identifiers for immune sequencing clone quantification. TCRdb redid the calling of the PCR reads with MiXCR, one entry per CDR3 protein. The sample carries about 640,000 distinct CDR3 sequences, just under 20% recorded once. The sequenced sample was naive CD8+ T cells from blood, with Jurkat cell RNA spiked in. Stated subset: FACS-sorted CD8+CD4-CCR7+CD45RA+ naive T cells. These TCRs come from a human donor in good health. Some libraries in this study had Jurkat cell RNA spiked in.

This clonotype came up a few times. The V and J genes are TRBV7-9 and TRBJ2-7, with a possible D match to TRBD2 (6 bases). Germline V lookup: CDR1 SEHNR, CDR2 FQNEAQ (reference sequence). The ends were cut back, 5 bases at V and 5 bases at J, with 19 bases in the middle. The CDR3 extends over 15 amino acids. The CDR3 protein is CASSAIAGSTHEQYF. CDR3 nucleotides: TGTGCCAGCAGCGCTATAGCCGGGAGCACCCACGAGCAGTACTTC. The whole variable domain, filled in from reference TRBV7-9 and TRBJ2-7, reads DTGVSQNPRHKITKRGQNVTFRCDPISEHNRLYWYRQTLGQGPEFLTYFQNEAQLEKSRLLSDRFSAERPKGSFSTLEIQRTEQGDSAMYLCASSAIAGSTHEQYFGPGTRLTVT.

Points on this clonotype: The junction and the germline gene differ at one end; a read error may be behind it. This chain uses TRBV4-1 with TRBJ2-1; 10 bases match TRBD2. The germline CDR1 and CDR2 sequences are MGHRA and YSYEKL. The CDR3 has 15 residues. The CDR3 here is CASSPGTSAPNEQLF. CDR3 sequence (DNA): TGCGCCAGCAGCCCTGGGACTAGCGCTCCCAATGAGCAGCTCTTC.

This clonotype was picked up many times. The chain couples TRBV7-9 to TRBJ2-5; TRBD2 aligns across 7 bases. Germline CDR1 SEHNR, CDR2 FQNEAQ (reference sequence). V gave up 8 bases and J gave up 0 bases; unmatched junction bases: 12. The CDR3 is 16 amino acids. CDR3 nucleotides: TGTGCCAGCCTGGGGCAATGGGGAGGGCACCAAGAGACCCAGTACTTC. The encoded protein is CASLGQWGGHQETQYF.

This clonotype was detected ten times or more. The CDR3 DNA is TGTGCCAGCAGTCCCCTCCCAGGTATCTCTGGGGCCAACGTCCTGACTTTC. Translation: CASSPLPGISGANVLTF. The gene calls are TRBV6-5 and TRBJ2-6; D gene unclear. Trimming left V 5 bases short and J 0 bases short, with 14 bases between. The germline gives CDR1 MNHEY, CDR2 SVGAGI. CDR3 length equals 17 residues.

At least ten counts were recorded for this clonotype. This rearrangement joins TRBV4-1 to TRBJ2-1; 8 nucleotides line up with TRBD2. J was trimmed by 9 bases and V by 0 bases; bases with no gene match: 19. Germline V gene lookup returns CDR1 MGHRA and CDR2 YSYEKL. The CDR3 is 19 amino acids. The CDR3 loop is CASSQDSGGARVGLGEQFF. The CDR3 coding sequence is TGCGCCAGCAGCCAAGATTCGGGGGGGGCTCGTGTGGGCCTGGGTGAGCAGTTCTTC.

This clonotype was picked up many times. This chain connects TRBV5-5 to TRBJ2-3; D may be TRBD2 (5 bases). Germline V CDR1 and CDR2: SGHKS, YYEKEE (reference sequence). This CDR3 has 14 residues. The V end lost 2 bases, the J end lost 2 bases, and 9 bases lay between the germline ends. CDR3 sequence: CASSFEGVTDTQYF. The CDR3 DNA sequence: TGTGCCAGCAGCTTCGAGGGAGTCACAGATACGCAGTATTTT.

This clonotype has a count of ten or more. The rearrangement links TRBV13 to TRBJ2-7, with 10 bases fitting TRBD2. Germline CDR1 and CDR2: PRHDT and FYEKMQ (reference sequence). Trimming removed 5 bases from V and 3 bases from J; junction bases left unmatched: 7. The CDR3 length is 15 residues. The CDR3 sequence is CASSQERGGLYEQYF. The CDR3 DNA is TGTGCCAGCAGCCAAGAGCGGGGGGGCCTCTACGAGCAGTACTTC. Full variable domain (rest looked up from reference TRBV13 and TRBJ2-7): AAGVIQSPRHLIKEKRETATLKCYPIPRHDTVYWYQQGPGQDPQFLISFYEKMQSDKGSIPDRFSAQQFSDYHSELNMSSLELGDSALYFCASSQERGGLYEQYFGPGTRLTVT.

The rearrangement joins TRBV30 to TRBJ2-7; D perhaps matches TRBD1 (5 bases). The CDR3 runs to 14 residues. Germline CDR1 reads GTSNPN; CDR2 reads SVGIG (reference sequence). V lost 5 bases and J lost 5, with 19 bases in between. CDR3 DNA: TGTGCCTGGGGTATAAAGGGGATCGGACACGAGCAGTACTTC. Translation gives CAWGIKGIGHEQYF.

With respect to this clonotype: A read error may explain this, as a much larger clone is one base away. This chain connects TRBV2 to TRBJ2-7; the match to TRBD1 covers 7 bases. There are 15 residues in the CDR3. Germline values: CDR1 SNHLY, CDR2 FYNNEI. The CDR3 loop reads CACSRSTGVSGEQYF. CDR3 DNA sequence: TGTGCCTGCAGCCGATCTACAGGGGTTTCAGGCGAGCAGTACTTC.

This clonotype has only a few counts. The chain uses TRBV3-1 and TRBJ2-7; 8 bases match TRBD2. The CDR3 extends over 14 amino acids. The germline CDR1 and CDR2 sequences are LGHDT and YNNKEL (reference sequence). The trim removed 3 bases at V and 2 bases at J, leaving 3 bases unmatched. The CDR3 is CASSHFSGTYEQYF. In nucleotides, the CDR3 is TGTGCCAGCAGCCATTTTAGCGGGACCTACGAGCAGTACTTC.

V and J are TRBV7-7 and TRBJ2-2; no clear D. This CDR3 contains 13 residues. Germline V lookup: CDR1 SSHAT, CDR2 FNYEAQ (reference sequence). Trimming took 1 base from V and 6 from J, leaving 6 bases between them. CDR3 sequence: CASSLEGAGELFF. In nucleotides, the CDR3 is TGTGCCAGCAGCTTAGAGGGCGCCGGGGAGCTGTTTTTT.

Only a few counts were recorded for this clonotype. Sequence at one end of the junction differs from germline and may be a read error. The chain couples TRBV2 to TRBJ1-1; D is ambiguous. Germline values: CDR1 SNHLY, CDR2 FYNNEI. The length of the CDR3 is 11 residues. The CDR3: CASSGGSEASF. The CDR3 DNA follows: TGTGCCAGCAGTGGGGGTTCTGAAGCTTCCTTT.

Ten or more counts support this clonotype. This chain joins TRBV4-3 and TRBJ1-1; maybe TRBD1 (6 bases). V was trimmed by 1 base and J by 6 bases, leaving 9 bases between them. Per the germline V gene, CDR1 is LGHNA and CDR2 is YSLEER. The CDR3 runs 13 residues. The CDR3 loop reads CASSQGQGSEAFF. CDR3 DNA sequence: TGCGCCAGCAGCCAAGGGCAGGGGTCTGAAGCTTTCTTT.

This clonotype was observed a few times. The J gene is TRBJ2-3, the V gene TRBV20-1; TRBD2 aligns across 8 bases. The ends lost 5 bases at V and 0 bases at J; junction bases unmatched: 7. Germline CDR1 reads DFQATT; CDR2 reads SNEGSKA (reference sequence). This CDR3 contains 15 residues. This CDR3 is CSAPTLAESTDTQYF. The CDR3 DNA is TGCAGTGCTCCTACACTAGCGGAGAGCACAGATACGCAGTATTTT.

As concerns this clonotype: A much larger clone lies a single base off, so this may be a read error. V is TRBV20-1 and J is TRBJ1-2, with D unresolved. V dropped 1 base and J dropped 10 bases, with 13 bases sitting between them. The CDR3 runs 12 residues. The germline CDR1 and CDR2 sequences are DFQATT and SNEGSKA (reference sequence). The CDR3 spells CSARVPGRDYTF. CDR3 DNA: TGCAGTGCTAGAGTCCCCGGGAGGGACTACACCTTC.

Many counts were recorded for this clonotype. The chain uses TRBV19 and TRBJ2-3, with 13 bases lining up with TRBD2. J was trimmed by 4 bases and V by 7 bases; bases with no gene match: 5. Germline values: CDR1 LNHDA, CDR2 SQIVND (reference sequence). The CDR3 is made up of 15 amino acids. This CDR3 reads CASTRTSGSSDTQYF. The CDR3 DNA reads as TGTGCCAGTACCCGGACTAGCGGGAGTTCAGATACGCAGTATTTT.

Many counts were recorded for this clonotype. This chain uses TRBV20-1 with TRBJ2-7; no clear D gene. CDR1 is DFQATT and CDR2 is SNEGSKA in the germline V gene (reference sequence). The CDR3 is 12 amino acids. The V and J ends lost 0 bases and 6 bases respectively, with 9 bases between them. The CDR3, as DNA: TGCAGTGCTAGAGATCTAGGCTCCGAGCAGTACTTC. The encoded protein is CSARDLGSEQYF.

This clonotype was detected ten times or more. This chain joins TRBV5-1 and TRBJ1-1; D not certain. The V end was cut by 4 bases, the J end by 4 bases, with 17 bases between. Germline CDR1 reads SGHRS; CDR2 reads YFSETQ. CDR3 length: 15 residues. The CDR3 loop reads CASSTDFGRSTEAFF. The CDR3 nucleotides read TGCGCCAGCAGCACTGACTTTGGCCGGAGCACTGAAGCTTTCTTT.

This clonotype showed up many times. The V and J genes are TRBV9 and TRBJ2-2, with D unresolved. Germline V lookup: CDR1 SGDLS, CDR2 YYNGEE. This CDR3 comprises 16 residues. V was shortened by 2 bases and J by 5 bases, with 16 bases between the two germline ends. The chain's CDR3 is CASSVPRFPGTGELFF. CDR3 nucleotides: TGTGCCAGCAGCGTCCCCCGCTTCCCCGGGACCGGGGAGCTGTTTTTT.

This clonotype showed up just a few times. V usage is TRBV20-1 and J usage is TRBJ1-1; D gene ambiguous. The CDR3 has 15 amino acids. Deletions cut 0 bases from V and 1 base from J, with 12 bases between. Germline V gives CDR1 DFQATT, CDR2 SNEGSKA (reference sequence). The CDR3 nucleotides are TGCAGTGCTAGAGATCGGCCAGCGGGGAACACTGAAGCTTTCTTT. Translated, it gives CSARDRPAGNTEAFF.

This clonotype occurred many times. The gene calls are TRBV20-1 and TRBJ2-7; 11 nucleotides line up with TRBD2. V lost 2 bases, J lost 2 bases, and 2 bases stayed unmatched. The CDR3 runs to 14 residues. Germline V gives CDR1 DFQATT, CDR2 SNEGSKA (reference sequence). The CDR3 DNA sequence: TGCAGTGCTAGACTAGCGGGAGGCACCTACGAGCAGTACTTC. Encoded protein: CSARLAGGTYEQYF.

In its sample, this clonotype was seen many times. The junction and the germline gene differ at one end; a read error may be behind it. The chain links TRBV6-2 or TRBV6-3 to TRBJ1-5; possible D gene TRBD1, 5 bases. Germline lookup yields CDR1 MNHEY and CDR2 SVGEGT. The length of the CDR3 is 14 residues. CDR3 nucleotides: TGTGCCACCAGTTATCTAGGGGGCAATCAGCCCCAGCATTTT. Its protein is CATSYLGGNQPQHF.

Many counts were recorded for this clonotype. The chain employs TRBV9 and TRBJ1-2; TRBD1 is a possible D gene (6 bases). CDR1 and CDR2 from the germline V gene are SGDLS and YYNGEE. The CDR3 has 15 residues. V dropped 0 bases and J dropped 3 bases, with 12 bases sitting between them. The CDR3 region is CASSVEVGGDYGYTF. CDR3 nucleotides: TGTGCCAGCAGCGTAGAGGTAGGGGGGGACTATGGCTACACCTTC.

This clonotype was counted at least ten times. The chain has TRBV6-5 and TRBJ1-1; TRBD1 matches 10 bases. There are 17 residues in the CDR3. After removal of 0 bases from V and 3 bases from J, the junction contained 7 bases not matched to a gene. Per the germline V gene, CDR1 is MNHEY and CDR2 is SVGAGI. The DNA for the CDR3 is TGTGCCAGCAGTTACTCTGGGACAGGGGAGATTTACACTGAAGCTTTCTTT. This sequence encodes CASSYSGTGEIYTEAFF.

Ten or more counts support this clonotype. V usage is TRBV7-9 and J usage is TRBJ2-5; D remains unclear. Germline V lookup: CDR1 SEHNR, CDR2 FQNEAQ (reference sequence). This CDR3 is built from 15 residues. The V end lost 5 bases, the J end lost 0 bases, and 13 bases lay between the germline ends. The CDR3 is CASSPQVGNQETQYF. In DNA, the CDR3 is TGTGCCAGCAGCCCCCAGGTGGGGAACCAAGAGACCCAGTACTTC.

This clonotype occurred a few times. The chain has TRBV19 and TRBJ2-7; 7 bases are a match to TRBD1. The germline CDR1 and CDR2 sequences are LNHDA and SQIVND (reference sequence). V lost 6 bases and J lost 0; bases outside the gene matches: 8. CDR3 length: 15 amino acids. CDR3 residues: CASSTTGNPSYEQYF. The DNA of the CDR3 is TGTGCCAGTAGCACGACAGGGAACCCCTCCTACGAGCAGTACTTC.

With respect to this clonotype: A much larger clone lies one base from this, so it may be a read error. The V call is TRBV19, the J call TRBJ2-7, with D perhaps assigned TRBD1 or TRBD2 (5 bases each). This CDR3 is built from 17 residues. Between the trimmed V and J ends, which lost 4 bases and 0 bases, there was a span of 19 bases. CDR1 and CDR2 from the germline V gene are LNHDA and SQIVND (reference sequence). Written as DNA, the CDR3 is TGTGCCAGTAGTAACTCGGACCGGGGCAGCTACTCCTACGAGCAGTACTTC. Translating gives CASSNSDRGSYSYEQYF.

This sequence joins TRBV7-9 and TRBJ2-7, with D perhaps TRBD2 (5 bases). The V and J ends lost 7 bases and 0 bases respectively, with 16 bases between them. CDR3 length equals 15 residues. Germline lookup yields CDR1 SEHNR and CDR2 FQNEAQ (reference sequence). The CDR3: CASTAILTSSYEQYF. The CDR3 DNA is TGTGCCAGCACCGCGATTCTAACTAGCTCCTACGAGCAGTACTTC.

This clonotype was found many times. This sequence joins TRBV2 and TRBJ1-1; no clear D gene. This CDR3 contains 15 residues. Trimming took off 2 bases at V and 3 bases at J, with 13 bases between the two ends. Germline V gives CDR1 SNHLY, CDR2 FYNNEI. The CDR3 sequence is CASSELQGFDTEAFF. CDR3 coding DNA: TGTGCCAGCAGTGAATTGCAAGGGTTTGACACTGAAGCTTTCTTT.

This clonotype showed up many times. The CDR3 reads CASSQEATSDGTDTQYF. In DNA, the CDR3 is TGCGCCAGCAGCCAAGAAGCGACTAGCGACGGCACAGATACGCAGTATTTT. The V and J genes are TRBV4-3 and TRBJ2-3; 8 bases are shared with TRBD2. The CDR3 contains 17 residues. Germline V gene sequence: CDR1 LGHNA, CDR2 YSLEER. V shed 0 bases, J shed 1 base, and the junction held 6 bases outside the gene matches.

Comment on this clonotype: A much bigger clone sits one base away, suggesting this may be a read error. J is TRBJ2-7 and V is TRBV2, with 9 positions matching TRBD1. The length of the CDR3 is 17 residues. Looked up from germline, CDR1 is SNHLY and CDR2 is FYNNEI. The CDR3 coding sequence is TGTGCCAGCAGTGAAGCGCTTGGGGGACAGGGATTAGGCGAGCAGTGCTTC. The encoded protein is CASSEALGGQGLGEQCF.

This clonotype was seen more than once but under ten times. The chain is built from TRBV9 and TRBJ2-3, with TRBD1 identical over 7 bases. The germline CDR1 and CDR2 sequences are SGDLS and YYNGEE. The J segment lost 4 bases and the V segment lost 3 bases, leaving 8 bases of the junction unmatched. The length of the CDR3 is 15 residues. The CDR3 sequence: CASSAEGASSDTQYF. CDR3 nucleotides: TGTGCCAGCAGCGCCGAGGGGGCATCGTCAGATACGCAGTATTTT. The whole variable domain, remainder taken from reference TRBV9 and TRBJ2-3, is DSGVTQTPKHLITATGQRVTLRCSPRSGDLSVYWYQQSLDQGLQFLIQYYNGEERAKGNILERFSAQQFPDLHSELNLSSLELGDSALYFCASSAEGASSDTQYFGPGTRLTVL.